Each of the 12 T cell receptor beta chains below was sequenced from the same sample in a study of STAT3 mutations in large granular lymphocyte leukemia. Sequenced by immunoSEQ multiplex PCR; TCRdb stores in-frame clones only, minus some. This table has over 8,500 clones, 85% to 90% appearing once. Study observations and caveats: Every T-LGLL patient had at least one immunodominant TCRbeta clonotype.

The antigens of these receptors remain unknown. The sequenced sample was peripheral blood mononuclear cells. These receptors were taken from an elderly man with T-cell large granular lymphocyte leukemia. Some clones in this sample may be carry-over from other donors' samples.

This rearrangement joins TRBV15 to TRBJ2-5, with 10 bases lining up with TRBD1. The J segment lost 2 bases and the V segment lost 8 bases, leaving 2 bases of the junction unmatched. There are 13 residues in the CDR3. Per the germline V gene, CDR1 is LNHNV and CDR2 is YYDKDF (reference sequence). CDR3 in amino acids: CATGDRGQETQYF. CDR3 DNA sequence: TGTGCCACCGGGGACAGGGGACAAGAGACCCAGTACTTC.

This clone came up once. The chain couples TRBV5-1 to TRBJ1-6; 7 bases agree with TRBD1. The CDR3 is made up of 15 amino acids. The V gene end was trimmed by 4 bases and the J gene end by 8 bases; junction bases not matched to a gene: 9. The V gene's germline CDR1 is SGHRS and CDR2 YFSETQ. CDR3 in amino acids: CASSIPQGSDSPLHF. The CDR3 DNA reads TGCGCCAGCAGCATACCACAGGGGAGTGATTCACCCCTCCACTTT.

A single count supports this clone. The J gene is TRBJ1-2, the V gene TRBV5-3, with TRBD1 as a possible D gene (6 bases). TRBV5-3 is an open reading frame, and its role is uncertain. There are 13 residues in the CDR3. V was cut by 5 bases and J by 7 bases, with 15 bases left in between. As DNA, the CDR3 is TGTGCCAGAAGAAACAGGGTTGAGAGTGGCTACACCTTC. It translates to CARRNRVESGYTF.

This chain connects TRBV29-1 to TRBJ1-4, with D unresolved. CDR3 length equals 10 residues. Trimming removed 2 bases from V and 12 bases from J, with 7 bases in between. The germline CDR1 and CDR2 sequences are SQVTM and ANQGSEA. CDR3 DNA sequence: TGCAGCGTTGAATTGGGAGAACTGTTTTTT. This translates into CSVELGELFF.

V is TRBV7-3 and J is TRBJ1-1, with TRBD1 matching over 11 bases. Germline assignment: CDR1 SGHTA and CDR2 FQGTGA. Germline trimming cut 5 bases from V and 5 bases from J; bases unmatched to any gene: 4. The CDR3 totals 14 residues. CDR3 sequence: CASSTGQGATEAFF. The DNA of the CDR3 is TGTGCCAGCAGCACCGGACAGGGGGCGACTGAAGCTTTCTTT.

This chain joins TRBV18 and TRBJ1-6; a possible D gene is TRBD1 (6 bases). Trimming took 1 base from V and 0 from J, leaving 10 bases between them. Germline V gene lookup returns CDR1 KGHSH and CDR2 LQKENI. This CDR3 is built from 17 residues. The CDR3 protein is CASSPLDRSSYNSPLHF. The DNA for the CDR3 is TGTGCCAGCTCACCACTCGACAGGAGCTCCTATAATTCACCCCTCCACTTT.

V gene TRBV7-9 combines with J gene TRBJ2-7, with D uncertain. The CDR3 length is 12 residues. V gave up 6 bases and J gave up 1 base, with 7 bases separating them. Germline CDR1 and CDR2: SEHNR and FQNEAQ (reference sequence). The CDR3 region has the DNA TGTGCCAGCAGTCCCACTTCCTACGAGCAGTACTTC. As protein: CASSPTSYEQYF. The whole variable domain, remainder taken from reference TRBV7-9 and TRBJ2-7, is DTGVSQNPRHKITKRGQNVTFRCDPISEHNRLYWYRQTLGQGPEFLTYFQNEAQLEKSRLLSDRFSAERPKGSFSTLEIQRTEQGDSAMYLCASSPTSYEQYFGPGTRLTVT.

Comments on this clone: One end of the junction varies from germline; a read error may be responsible. The gene calls are TRBV7-7 and TRBJ1-1; D uncertain. CDR1 and CDR2 (germline): SSHAT, FNYEAQ (reference sequence). There are 13 residues in the CDR3. DNA for the CDR3: TGTGCTAGCAGCTCCGACATGAACACTGAAGCTTTCTTT. This codes for CASSSDMNTEAFF.

The genes are TRBV27 and TRBJ2-3; 15 bases are a match to TRBD2. The CDR3 consists of 18 residues. Germline V gives CDR1 MNHEY, CDR2 SMNVEV (reference sequence). V dropped 5 bases and J dropped 2; count of bases not matched to a gene: 8. The CDR3 sequence: CASSQRTSGGAITDTQYF. As DNA, the CDR3 is TGTGCCAGCAGTCAACGGACTAGCGGGGGGGCTATCACAGATACGCAGTATTTT.

The chain combines TRBV5-4 with TRBJ2-5, with 9 bases lining up with TRBD2. V lost 4 bases and J lost 4; bases outside the gene matches: 11. This CDR3 has 16 residues. Germline CDR1 is SGHNT and CDR2 is YYREEE (reference sequence). The CDR3 region is CASSEFGGGAGETQYF. The CDR3 coding sequence is TGTGCCAGCAGCGAGTTTGGCGGGGGGGCGGGAGAGACCCAGTACTTC.

The V and J genes are TRBV4-2 and TRBJ1-5, with D hard to call. CDR3 length equals 15 residues. The germline V and J ends were trimmed by 3 bases and 0 bases, with 9 bases remaining between them. The germline V gene has CDR1 LGHNA and CDR2 YNFKEQ. This CDR3 is CASSHDPSSNQPQHF. The CDR3 DNA reads as TGTGCCAGCAGCCACGACCCCAGTAGCAATCAGCCCCAGCATTTT.

V usage is TRBV6-5 and J usage is TRBJ1-6; 9 bases align to TRBD1. The germline V gene has CDR1 MNHEY and CDR2 SVGAGI. The CDR3 totals 13 residues. After removal of 8 bases from V and 7 bases from J, the junction contained 3 bases not matched to a gene. Here the CDR3 reads CASWGQGNSPLHF. CDR3 in DNA: TGTGCCAGCTGGGGACAGGGAAATTCACCCCTCCACTTT.